The 14 T cell receptor beta chains listed next were all sequenced from one sample in a study of molecular identifiers for immune sequencing clone quantification. TCRdb recomputed calls from the PCR reads with MiXCR, one row per CDR3 protein. This table has more than 450,000 distinct CDR3 sequences, 25% appearing once. Sequencing was performed on naive CD8+ T cells from blood, with Jurkat cell RNA spiked in. The sample's subset: FACS-sorted CD8+CD4-CCR7+CD45RA+ naive T cells. These receptors came from a human donor in good health. Some libraries in this study had Jurkat cell RNA spiked in.

This clonotype has a count of ten or more. CDR3 loop: CASSTWHAVTDTQYF. CDR3 coding DNA: TGTGCCAGCAGCACCTGGCACGCTGTTACAGATACGCAGTATTTT. This chain connects TRBV7-2 to TRBJ2-3; no clear D. The CDR3 has 15 residues. CDR1 and CDR2 (germline): SGHTA, FQGNSA. Trimming took 5 bases from V and 3 from J, leaving 15 bases between them.

Details on this clonotype: Its ends do not fully match the called genes, so a read error is possible. The chain is built from TRBV25-1 and TRBJ2-1; the match to TRBD2 covers 9 bases. Germline CDR1 is MGHDK and CDR2 is SYGVNS. This CDR3 comprises 13 residues. As DNA, the CDR3 is TGTGCCAGCAGGACTAGCGGAAACAATGAGCTGTTCTTC. It is translated as CASRTSGNNELFF.

The J gene is TRBJ2-7, the V gene TRBV13; perhaps TRBD2 as D (7 bases). Between the trimmed V and J ends, which lost 5 bases and 9 bases, there was a span of 14 bases. The CDR3 is 12 amino acids. In germline, CDR1 is PRHDT, CDR2 FYEKMQ (reference sequence). The CDR3 is CASSPGGPRQYF. The CDR3 DNA sequence: TGTGCCAGCAGCCCCGGGGGGCCGCGGCAGTACTTC.

J is TRBJ1-5 and V is TRBV4-1; weak D call: TRBD1 (5 bases). CDR1 is MGHRA and CDR2 is YSYEKL in the germline V gene. The CDR3 loop spans 15 amino acids. V gave up 1 base and J gave up 7 bases, with 14 bases separating them. CDR3 in amino acids: CASSQGAGFVQPQHF. DNA for the CDR3: TGCGCCAGCAGCCAAGGGGCAGGGTTCGTCCAGCCCCAGCATTTT.

This chain connects TRBV27 to TRBJ2-4, with 8 bases aligning to TRBD2. Germline V gene lookup returns CDR1 MNHEY and CDR2 SMNVEV (reference sequence). V lost 4 bases, J lost 1 base, and 9 bases stayed unmatched. The CDR3 sequence is 17 residues long. DNA of the CDR3: TGTGCCAGCAGTTCCACGTGGGAGCGGGGGGCCAAAAACATTCAGTACTTC. Its protein product is CASSSTWERGAKNIQYF.

There are a few counts of this clonotype. The chain couples TRBV7-9 to TRBJ2-1; D remains ambiguous. The CDR3 contains 13 residues. Looked up from germline, CDR1 is SEHNR and CDR2 is FQNEAQ (reference sequence). V lost 3 bases and J lost 5, with 8 bases in between. This chain's CDR3 is CASSFPSHNEQFF. CDR3 coding DNA: TGTGCCAGCAGCTTCCCGTCCCACAATGAGCAGTTCTTC.

The chain joins TRBV11-3 to TRBJ1-1, with D perhaps TRBD1 (6 bases). Germline values: CDR1 SGHNT, CDR2 YENEEA. There are 14 residues in the CDR3. V lost 0 bases, J lost 5 bases, and 10 bases lay in between. CDR3 nucleotides: TGTGCCAGCAGCTTAGATACAGGGAGTACTGAAGCTTTCTTT. Encoded protein: CASSLDTGSTEAFF.

In this sample, this clonotype turned up a few times. The chain carries TRBV14 and TRBJ2-2; D is unresolved. CDR3 length: 15 residues. Per the germline V gene, CDR1 is SGHDN and CDR2 is FVKESK. Trimming took off 0 bases at V and 3 bases at J, with 8 bases between the two ends. Here the CDR3 reads CASSQEIGHTGELFF. The CDR3 DNA sequence: TGTGCCAGCAGCCAAGAAATAGGCCACACCGGGGAGCTGTTTTTT.

This chain links TRBV4-3 with TRBJ2-7; D is possibly TRBD2 (6 bases). Germline loops: CDR1 LGHNA, CDR2 YSLEER. Trimming cost V 3 bases and J 5 bases, with 14 bases left between them. This CDR3 comprises 14 residues. DNA for the CDR3: TGCGCCAGCAGCCAGGGACTGCCGGAGGACGAGCAGTACTTC. Translation: CASSQGLPEDEQYF.

This sequence joins TRBV12-3 or TRBV12-4 and TRBJ1-1; D not certain. This CDR3 spans 13 amino acids. CDR3 region: CALDRARNTEAFF. In nucleotides, the CDR3 is TGTGCTTTAGACCGCGCTAGGAACACTGAAGCTTTCTTT.

On this clonotype: A much larger clone differs from this one at a single base, so this may be a read error. This chain uses TRBV29-1 with TRBJ2-5; D may be TRBD1 or TRBD2 (6 bases each). The CDR3 covers 13 residues. CDR1 is SQVTM and CDR2 is ANQGSEA in the germline V gene. The CDR3 DNA reads as TGCAGCGGGACTACAGGGACGGTAGAGTCCCAGTACTTC. This gives the protein CSGTTGTVESQYF.

With regard to this clonotype: A single base separates this from a much larger clone, so it may be a read error. V gene TRBV7-8 combines with J gene TRBJ2-5, with 8 bases identical to TRBD2. Germline assignment: CDR1 SGHVS and CDR2 FQNEAQ. Trimming took 3 bases from V and 7 from J; bases not matched to a gene: 7. CDR3 length: 14 residues. The DNA of the CDR3 is TGTGCCAGCAGCTTGGGACTAGTCGAAAGGACCCAGTACTTC. The encoded protein is CASSLGLVERTQYF.

There are a few counts of this clonotype. The chain combines TRBV18 with TRBJ1-2; no firm D call. V lost 0 bases and J lost 4, with 15 bases in between. This CDR3 contains 16 residues. CDR1 is KGHSH and CDR2 is LQKENI in the germline V gene. This chain's CDR3 is CASSPPQAKPGYGYTF. The CDR3 bases are TGTGCCAGCTCACCACCCCAAGCCAAACCTGGCTATGGCTACACCTTC. Full variable domain (missing parts from reference TRBV18 and TRBJ1-2): NAGVMQNPRHLVRRRGQEARLRCSPMKGHSHVYWYRQLPEEGLKFMVYLQKENIIDESGMPKERFSAEFPKEGPSILRIQQVVRGDSAAYFCASSPPQAKPGYGYTFGSGTRLTVV.

This clonotype has ten or more counts. The chain employs TRBV5-6 and TRBJ2-3; D is possibly TRBD1 (6 bases). The CDR3 length is 17 residues. Trimming took off 4 bases at V and 2 bases at J, with 20 bases between the two ends. Per the germline V gene, CDR1 is SGHDT and CDR2 is YYEEEE. The CDR3 sequence: CASSEQGQQFDTDTQYF. The CDR3 DNA is TGTGCCAGCAGCGAACAAGGACAGCAGTTTGACACAGATACGCAGTATTTT.